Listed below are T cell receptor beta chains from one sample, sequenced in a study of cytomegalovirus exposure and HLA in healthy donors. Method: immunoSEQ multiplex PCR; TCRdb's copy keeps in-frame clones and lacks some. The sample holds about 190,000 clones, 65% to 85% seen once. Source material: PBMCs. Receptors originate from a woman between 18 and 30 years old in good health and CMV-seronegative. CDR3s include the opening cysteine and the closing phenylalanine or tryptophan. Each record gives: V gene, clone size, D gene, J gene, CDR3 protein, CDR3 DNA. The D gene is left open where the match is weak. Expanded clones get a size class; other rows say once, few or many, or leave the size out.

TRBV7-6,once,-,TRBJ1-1,CASSLRGENTEAFF,TGTGCCAGCAGCTTACGGGGTGAGAACACTGAAGCTTTCTTT
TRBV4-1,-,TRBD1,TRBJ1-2,CASSQGQGYGYTF,TGCGCCAGCAGCCAAGGACAGGGCTATGGCTACACCTTC
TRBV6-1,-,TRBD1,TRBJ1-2,CASSEGQGVYYGYTF,TGTGCCAGCAGTGAAGGACAGGGGGTTTACTATGGCTACACCTTC
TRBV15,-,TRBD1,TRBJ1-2,CATSKGTVDLYGYTF,TGTGCCACCAGCAAAGGGACAGTTGACCTGTATGGCTACACCTTC
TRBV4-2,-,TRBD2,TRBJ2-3,CASSQGTAGGTDTQYF,TGTGCCAGCAGCCAAGGTACAGCGGGGGGGACAGATACGCAGTATTTT
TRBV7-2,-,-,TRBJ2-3,CASSLSLPTDTQYF,TGTGCCAGCAGCTTATCACTACCCACAGATACGCAGTATTTT
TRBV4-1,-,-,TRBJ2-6,CASSQLGGGPGANVLTF,TGCGCCAGCAGCCAATTGGGTGGAGGGCCTGGGGCCAACGTCCTGACTTTC
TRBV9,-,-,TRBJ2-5,CASSVDGDQETQYF,TGTGCCAGCAGCGTAGACGGGGACCAAGAGACCCAGTACTTC
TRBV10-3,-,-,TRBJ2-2,CAISEGQSFTGELFF,TGTGCCATCAGTGAGGGCCAAAGTTTCACCGGGGAGCTGTTTTTT
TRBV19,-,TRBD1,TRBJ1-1,CASSMGTVMNTEAFF,TGTGCCAGTAGTATGGGGACAGTCATGAACACTGAAGCTTTCTTT
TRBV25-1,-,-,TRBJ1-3,CATAPYGEGSGNTIYF,TGTGCCACCGCCCCGTATGGAGAGGGCTCTGGAAACACCATATATTTT
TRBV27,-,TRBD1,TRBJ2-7,CASSLSVPGTGRPYEQYF,TGTGCCAGCAGTTTATCCGTTCCCGGGACAGGGAGGCCCTACGAGCAGTACTTC
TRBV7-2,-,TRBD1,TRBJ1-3,CASSLSGGPLSGNTIYF,TGTGCCAGCAGCCTATCAGGGGGTCCCTTATCTGGAAACACCATATATTTT
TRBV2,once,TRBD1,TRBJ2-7,CASSETQGVIYEQYF,TGTGCCAGCAGTGAAACTCAGGGGGTAATCTACGAGCAGTACTTC
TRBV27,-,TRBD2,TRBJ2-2,CASSPSGRPPNTGELFF,TGTGCCAGCAGTCCCAGCGGGAGACCTCCGAACACCGGGGAGCTGTTTTTT
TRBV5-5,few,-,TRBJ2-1,CASSPTGSRGLWNEQFF,TGTGCCAGCAGCCCGACGGGTAGCAGGGGTTTATGGAATGAGCAGTTCTTC
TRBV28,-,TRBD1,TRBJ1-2,CASSTPGTGDYGYTF,TGTGCCAGCAGTACACCCGGGACAGGGGATTATGGCTACACCTTC
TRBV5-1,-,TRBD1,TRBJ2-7,CASSLTGQVTDEQYF,TGCGCCAGCAGCTTGACGGGACAGGTTACGGACGAGCAGTACTTC
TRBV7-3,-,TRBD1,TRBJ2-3,CASSPDRGKGTDTQYF,TGTGCCAGCAGCCCCGACAGGGGAAAGGGCACAGATACGCAGTATTTT
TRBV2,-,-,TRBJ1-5,CASSGGLRSNQPQHF,TGTGCCAGCAGTGGGGGACTCAGAAGCAATCAGCCCCAGCATTTT
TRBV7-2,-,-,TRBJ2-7,CASSLSSPGYEQYF,TGTGCCAGCAGCTTATCTTCTCCGGGCTACGAGCAGTACTTC
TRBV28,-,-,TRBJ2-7,CASSLSQGKAYEQYF,TGTGCCAGCAGTTTATCCCAGGGGAAGGCCTACGAGCAGTACTTC
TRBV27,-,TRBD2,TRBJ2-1,CASSLGLAGGIFF,TGTGCCAGCAGTTTGGGGCTAGCGGGGGGGATTTTCTTC